The 32 T cell receptor beta chains in this list originate from one sample, sequenced in a study of cytomegalovirus exposure and HLA in healthy donors. TCRdb's table, derived via immunoSEQ multiplex PCR, lists solely in-frame clones and lacks some. The data hold approximately 150,000 clones, with about 86% observed a single time. What was sequenced was PBMCs. The receptor set was obtained from a woman in her 30s in good health and CMV-seronegative.

The chain carries TRBV29-1 and TRBJ2-1; D is undetermined. Trimming shortened V by 2 bases and J by 5 bases, and 4 bases separated the two germline ends. The length of the CDR3 is 11 residues. Germline V gene lookup returns CDR1 SQVTM and CDR2 ANQGSEA. The CDR3 sequence: CSVERDNEQFF. CDR3 DNA: TGCAGCGTTGAACGTGACAATGAGCAGTTCTTC.

The chain couples TRBV4-2 to TRBJ1-1, with no clear D. Looked up from germline, CDR1 is LGHNA and CDR2 is YNFKEQ. The CDR3 has 12 amino acids. The ends were cut back, 1 base at V and 7 bases at J, with 7 bases in the middle. CDR3 residues: CASSQGAVEAFF. In nucleotides, the CDR3 is TGTGCCAGCAGCCAAGGTGCGGTTGAAGCTTTCTTT.

CDR3 nucleotides: TGTGCCAGCAGCCCTGTGAAGGGGACAGGGGACTCACCCCTCCACTTT. Its translation is CASSPVKGTGDSPLHF. The V and J genes are TRBV7-9 and TRBJ1-6, with 10 positions matching TRBD1. The trim removed 5 bases at V and 10 bases at J, leaving 11 bases unmatched. The CDR3 extends over 16 amino acids. The germline V gene encodes CDR1 SEHNR and CDR2 FQNEAQ (reference sequence). Supplemented by reference TRBV7-9 and TRBJ1-6, the full variable domain reads DTGVSQNPRHKITKRGQNVTFRCDPISEHNRLYWYRQTLGQGPEFLTYFQNEAQLEKSRLLSDRFSAERPKGSFSTLEIQRTEQGDSAMYLCASSPVKGTGDSPLHFGNGTRLTVT.

The genes are TRBV7-9 and TRBJ2-5; 7 bases fit TRBD1. V gave up 6 bases and J gave up 2 bases; unmatched junction bases: 3. CDR1 SEHNR and CDR2 FQNEAQ come from the germline V gene (reference sequence). This CDR3 has 13 residues. The CDR3 bases are TGTGCCAGCAGGGAGACAGGGCAAGAGACCCAGTACTTC. This encodes CASRETGQETQYF. Full variable domain (remainder filled in from reference TRBV7-9 and TRBJ2-5): DTGVSQNPRHKITKRGQNVTFRCDPISEHNRLYWYRQTLGQGPEFLTYFQNEAQLEKSRLLSDRFSAERPKGSFSTLEIQRTEQGDSAMYLCASRETGQETQYFGPGTRLLVL.

CDR3 sequence reads: CASRGGSPEAFF. The CDR3 DNA is TGTGCCAGCAGGGGAGGGAGCCCTGAAGCTTTCTTT. This chain joins TRBV2 and TRBJ1-1, with unresolved D. CDR3 size: 12 residues. Germline V gives CDR1 SNHLY, CDR2 FYNNEI. V lost 6 bases, J lost 6 bases, and 11 bases lay in between.

In this sample, this clone turned up a few times. The chain uses TRBV18 and TRBJ1-1; TRBD1 matches 8 bases. CDR3 length equals 15 residues. Germline CDR1 KGHSH, CDR2 LQKENI. The V and J ends lost 0 bases and 5 bases, in that order; junction bases with no gene match: 5. The CDR3 DNA reads TGTGCCAGCTCACCACCGATCGGACAGGGAACTGAAGCTTTCTTT. This encodes CASSPPIGQGTEAFF.

The sample holds one count of this clone. V is TRBV30 and J is TRBJ1-1; a weak D match, TRBD1 (6 bases). Deletions cut 0 bases from V and 4 bases from J, with 12 bases between. Germline V lookup: CDR1 GTSNPN, CDR2 SVGIG (reference sequence). The length of the CDR3 is 14 residues. CDR3 sequence (DNA): TGTGCCTGGAGTGTTGGGGGCGCCGGCACTGAAGCTTTCTTT. The encoded protein is CAWSVGGAGTEAFF.

V gene TRBV27 combines with J gene TRBJ1-6, with D tentatively TRBD1 (5 bases). V shed 8 bases and J shed 7 bases, with 15 bases lying between them. The CDR3 is 14 amino acids. Germline V gene sequence: CDR1 MNHEY, CDR2 SMNVEV (reference sequence). In DNA form, the CDR3 reads TGTGCCAGCCGCCTTGGGGGGACGAATTCACCCCTCCACTTT. This encodes CASRLGGTNSPLHF.

The chain recombines TRBV10-3 with TRBJ2-5; 7 bases fit TRBD2. Germline V lookup: CDR1 ENHRY, CDR2 SYGVKD. The CDR3 spans 12 residues. V shed 8 bases, J shed 2 bases, and the junction held 2 bases outside the gene matches. Here the CDR3 reads CAIGGLQETQYF. CDR3 DNA: TGTGCCATCGGGGGACTACAAGAGACCCAGTACTTC.

In DNA, the CDR3 is TGTGCCAGCAGGCCGGGGACAGAGAACACCGGGGAGCTGTTTTTT. Residues: CASRPGTENTGELFF. The chain employs TRBV6-5 and TRBJ2-2, with 7 positions matching TRBD1. V was clipped by 6 bases and J by 1 base; unmatched bases: 5. Looked up from germline, CDR1 is MNHEY and CDR2 is SVGAGI. The CDR3 is made up of 15 amino acids.

The V and J genes are TRBV10-2 and TRBJ1-2; TRBD1 agrees at 7 bases. Germline values: CDR1 WSHSY, CDR2 SAAADI. Trimming removed 3 bases from V and 4 bases from J; junction bases left unmatched: 5. This CDR3 region has 14 residues. CDR3 nucleotides: TGCGCCAGCAGTGAAGGGGGGACAGCCTATGGCTACACCTTC. This codes for CASSEGGTAYGYTF.

This clone was picked up one time. This chain connects TRBV2 to TRBJ2-3, with D possibly TRBD2 on 6 matching bases. Germline V gives CDR1 SNHLY, CDR2 FYNNEI. The CDR3 runs to 16 residues. With 0 bases removed from V and 8 bases from J, the gap between germline ends came to 18 bases. CDR3 sequence: CASSEALGAGFGTQYF. The CDR3 DNA is TGTGCCAGCAGTGAAGCGCTTGGCGCGGGGTTCGGTACGCAGTATTTT.

CDR3 coding DNA: TGTGCCAGCAGTTCCAGGGCCAAAAACATTCAGTACTTC. Translated: CASSSRAKNIQYF. This rearrangement joins TRBV7-2 to TRBJ2-4; no clear D. CDR1 and CDR2 (germline): SGHTA, FQGNSA. The germline V and J ends were trimmed by 6 bases and 1 base, with 7 bases remaining between them. This CDR3 is built from 13 residues.

The chain joins TRBV4-2 to TRBJ2-7, with 9 nucleotides matching TRBD2. CDR1 and CDR2 (germline): LGHNA, YNFKEQ. Losses at the gene ends were 0 bases for V and 5 bases for J; bases not matched to a gene: 5. This CDR3 comprises 15 residues. The CDR3 loop reads CASSQDWSGGNEQYF. CDR3 coding DNA: TGTGCCAGCAGCCAAGATTGGAGCGGGGGGAACGAGCAGTACTTC.

This chain joins TRBV6-5 and TRBJ2-7; TRBD1 matches at 8 bases. CDR1 and CDR2 from the germline V gene are MNHEY and SVGAGI. The CDR3 has 15 amino acids. Trimming took 5 bases from V and 4 from J; bases not matched to a gene: 10. CDR3: CASSHPTQGVYEQYF. Here the CDR3 DNA reads TGTGCCAGCAGTCATCCAACACAGGGGGTTTACGAGCAGTACTTC.

This chain joins TRBV6-5 and TRBJ2-1; no firm D call. The CDR3 contains 13 residues. V lost 2 bases and J 5 bases, leaving 7 bases between the germline ends. The germline V gene has CDR1 MNHEY and CDR2 SVGAGI. In DNA, the CDR3 is TGTGCCAGCAGTTACCGGGTAAACAATGAGCAGTTCTTC. This codes for CASSYRVNNEQFF.

This chain joins TRBV25-1 and TRBJ1-2; TRBD1 might be the D (6 bases). V gave up 5 bases and J gave up 10 bases, with 26 bases separating them. The CDR3 has 16 residues. Germline V gene lookup returns CDR1 MGHDK and CDR2 SYGVNS. The CDR3 DNA is TGTGCCAGCAGTCCCCCGTCGGGAGGGGGGTATTTGAACTACACCTTC. It is translated as CASSPPSGGGYLNYTF.

The rearrangement uses TRBV30 and TRBJ2-3; D remains ambiguous. This CDR3 has 12 amino acids. V lost 8 bases to trimming and J lost 0 bases, with 9 bases between them. Germline V CDR1 and CDR2: GTSNPN, SVGIG (reference sequence). The CDR3 DNA follows: TGTGCCCGACTTTCTAGCACAGATACGCAGTATTTT. As protein: CARLSSTDTQYF.

V gene TRBV5-4 combines with J gene TRBJ2-4; no definite D call. V was trimmed by 0 bases and J by 0 bases, leaving 10 bases between them. The CDR3 loop spans 16 amino acids. Germline V gene sequence: CDR1 SGHNT, CDR2 YYREEE (reference sequence). The CDR3 is CASSLGSRLAKNIQYF. The CDR3 coding sequence is TGTGCCAGCAGCTTGGGCAGTCGACTAGCCAAAAACATTCAGTACTTC.

This chain links TRBV14 with TRBJ1-1; D might be TRBD1 (6 bases). This CDR3 region has 13 residues. Trimming removed 5 bases from V and 3 bases from J, with 10 bases in between. Germline V gene lookup returns CDR1 SGHDN and CDR2 FVKESK. The CDR3 region is CASSSQGDTEAFF. The CDR3 DNA sequence: TGTGCCAGCAGCTCACAGGGTGACACTGAAGCTTTCTTT.

This chain uses TRBV5-4 with TRBJ2-1, with TRBD1 identical over 8 bases. The CDR3 is made up of 16 amino acids. Germline V gives CDR1 SGHNT, CDR2 YYREEE (reference sequence). V lost 0 bases and J lost 7; bases outside the gene matches: 9. The CDR3 sequence is CASSLDGQGSTNEQFF. CDR3 coding DNA: TGTGCCAGCAGCTTGGACGGACAGGGAAGTACTAATGAGCAGTTCTTC.

The chain has TRBV7-9 and TRBJ1-2; TRBD1 is a possible D gene (5 bases). Per the germline V gene, CDR1 is SEHNR and CDR2 is FQNEAQ (reference sequence). The V end was cut by 0 bases, the J end by 7 bases, with 12 bases between. The CDR3 is made up of 14 amino acids. CDR3 DNA sequence: TGTGCCAGCAGCTTAGCGGGGAGGGGAGGTGGCTACACCTTC. It is translated as CASSLAGRGGGYTF.

V usage is TRBV4-1 and J usage is TRBJ2-1; 8 bases are shared with TRBD2. The germline CDR1 and CDR2 sequences are MGHRA and YSYEKL. The CDR3 covers 16 residues. V gave up 4 bases and J gave up 8 bases; unmatched junction bases: 13. The CDR3 protein is CASSRGPGGPSDEQFF. CDR3 sequence (DNA): TGCGCCAGCAGCCGGGGTCCGGGGGGGCCGTCCGATGAGCAGTTCTTC.

The chain carries TRBV15 and TRBJ2-5, with 8 bases aligning to TRBD1. After removal of 5 bases from V and 0 bases from J, the junction contained 5 bases not matched to a gene. From germline, CDR1 is LNHNV and CDR2 YYDKDF (reference sequence). The CDR3 has 15 amino acids. The CDR3 coding sequence is TGTGCCACCAGCTACAGGGGGTTGTACCAAGAGACCCAGTACTTC. This encodes CATSYRGLYQETQYF.

The chain employs TRBV7-6 and TRBJ2-7, with 9 bases lining up with TRBD2. V dropped 1 base and J dropped 2; count of bases not matched to a gene: 12. This CDR3 comprises 18 residues. Germline V CDR1 and CDR2: SGHVS, FNYEAQ. The CDR3 DNA reads as TGTGCCAGCAGCTTAGGTCCGGCTAGCGGGGAGAATACCTACGAGCAGTACTTC. Its translation is CASSLGPASGENTYEQYF.

The gene calls are TRBV19 and TRBJ1-2; no clear D. The CDR3 totals 15 residues. Germline CDR1 and CDR2: LNHDA and SQIVND (reference sequence). V was shortened by 9 bases and J by 1 base, with 18 bases between the two germline ends. The CDR3 coding sequence is TGTGCCAGCCTACCCAAAAGGGAGCGTAACTATGGCTACACCTTC. Residues: CASLPKRERNYGYTF.

This chain connects TRBV5-6 to TRBJ2-7; 7 nucleotides match TRBD1. With 4 bases clipped from V and 3 bases from J, the junction kept 10 bases outside the gene matches. CDR3 length: 15 residues. Germline CDR1 and CDR2: SGHDT and YYEEEE. Here the CDR3 DNA reads TGTGCCAGCAGCCTCCGAGACAGGGCCCACTACGAGCAGTACTTC. This gives the protein CASSLRDRAHYEQYF.

The CDR3 nucleotides read TGTGCCAGCAGTGAGGGAGGGATCCAGCCCCAGCATTTT. As protein: CASSEGGIQPQHF. This sequence joins TRBV6-1 and TRBJ1-5; D unresolved. V shed 3 bases and J shed 7 bases, with 10 bases lying between them. The CDR3 sequence is 13 residues long. From germline, CDR1 is MNHNS and CDR2 SASEGT.

J is TRBJ2-3 and V is TRBV10-3, with D unresolved. V lost 0 bases and J 9 bases, leaving 4 bases between the germline ends. The CDR3 is made up of 11 amino acids. Per the germline V gene, CDR1 is ENHRY and CDR2 is SYGVKD. The chain's CDR3 is CAISESATQYF. The CDR3 DNA reads TGTGCCATCAGTGAGTCGGCCACGCAGTATTTT.

CDR3 nucleotides: TGCGCCAGCAGCCAAGCCAGGGATAGCAATCAGCCCCAGCATTTT. The encoded protein is CASSQARDSNQPQHF. The J gene is TRBJ1-5, the V gene TRBV4-1, with D possibly being TRBD1 (5 bases). Germline V gene lookup returns CDR1 MGHRA and CDR2 YSYEKL. Deletions cut 1 base from V and 0 bases from J, with 7 bases between. CDR3 length: 15 residues.

The V call is TRBV5-8, the J call TRBJ2-5; 8 bases fit TRBD2. The ends lost 9 bases at V and 10 bases at J; junction bases unmatched: 17. The germline V gene encodes CDR1 SGHTS and CDR2 YDEGEE. The CDR3 contains 14 residues. DNA of the CDR3: TGTGCCACCCAGGCGCCGGGGGGGGCCTCGAACCAGTACTTC. It yields the protein CATQAPGGASNQYF.

With respect to this clone: Other DNA sequences of this sample code for an identical CDR3. J is TRBJ1-5 and V is TRBV19; D might be TRBD1 (6 bases). V gave up 3 bases and J gave up 0 bases, with 9 bases separating them. There are 15 residues in the CDR3. In germline, CDR1 is LNHDA, CDR2 SQIVND (reference sequence). This CDR3 is CASSIGTRSNQPQHF. The CDR3 DNA is TGTGCCAGTAGTATTGGGACACGTAGCAATCAGCCCCAGCATTTT.